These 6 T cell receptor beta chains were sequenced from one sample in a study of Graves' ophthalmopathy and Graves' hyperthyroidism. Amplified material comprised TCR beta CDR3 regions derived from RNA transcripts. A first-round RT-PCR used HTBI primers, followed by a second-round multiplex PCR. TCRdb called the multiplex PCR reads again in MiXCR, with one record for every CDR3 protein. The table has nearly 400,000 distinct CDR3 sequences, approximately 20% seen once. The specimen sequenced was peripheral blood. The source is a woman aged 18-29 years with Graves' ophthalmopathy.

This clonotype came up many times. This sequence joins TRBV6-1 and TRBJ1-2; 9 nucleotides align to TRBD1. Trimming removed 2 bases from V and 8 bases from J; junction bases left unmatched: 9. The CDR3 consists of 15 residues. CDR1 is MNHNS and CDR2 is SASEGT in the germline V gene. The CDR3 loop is CASSESRTGEKGYTF. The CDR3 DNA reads TGTGCCAGCAGTGAATCACGGACAGGGGAGAAAGGCTACACCTTC.

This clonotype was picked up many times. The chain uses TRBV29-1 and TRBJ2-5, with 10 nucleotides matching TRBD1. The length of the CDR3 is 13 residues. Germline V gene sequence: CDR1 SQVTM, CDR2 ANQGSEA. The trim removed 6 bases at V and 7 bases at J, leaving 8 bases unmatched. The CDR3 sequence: CSVLGTGERTQYF. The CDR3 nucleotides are TGCAGCGTCCTAGGGACAGGGGAAAGGACCCAGTACTTC.

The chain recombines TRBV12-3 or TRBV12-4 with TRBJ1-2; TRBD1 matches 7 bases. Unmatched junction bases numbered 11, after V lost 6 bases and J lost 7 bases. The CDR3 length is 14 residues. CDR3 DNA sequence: TGTGCCAGCAGACGACAGGGTGATGGAACTGGCTACACCTTC. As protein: CASRRQGDGTGYTF.

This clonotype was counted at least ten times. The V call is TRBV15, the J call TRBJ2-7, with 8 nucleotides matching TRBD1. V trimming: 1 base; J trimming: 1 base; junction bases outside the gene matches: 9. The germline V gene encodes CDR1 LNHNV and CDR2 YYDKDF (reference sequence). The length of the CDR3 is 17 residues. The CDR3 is CATSRVFRTGKSYEQYF. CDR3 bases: TGTGCCACCAGCAGAGTTTTTCGGACAGGGAAATCCTACGAGCAGTACTTC.

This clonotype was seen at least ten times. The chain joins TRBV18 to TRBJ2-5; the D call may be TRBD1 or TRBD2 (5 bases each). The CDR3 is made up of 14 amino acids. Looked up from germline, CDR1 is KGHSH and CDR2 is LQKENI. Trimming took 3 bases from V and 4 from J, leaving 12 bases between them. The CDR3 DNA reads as TGTGCCAGCTCACCGGGGGAAGGAGGAGAGACCCAGTACTTC. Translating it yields CASSPGEGGETQYF.

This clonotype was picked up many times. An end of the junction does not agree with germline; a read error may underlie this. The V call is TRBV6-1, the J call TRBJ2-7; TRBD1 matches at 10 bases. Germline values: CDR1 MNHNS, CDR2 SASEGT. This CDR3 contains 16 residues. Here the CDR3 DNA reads TGTGCCAGCAGTGAAGGCCCGGGACAGGGGTTTAGCGGATCAGACTTC. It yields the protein CASSEGPGQGFSGSDF.